This T cell receptor beta chain was sequenced during a study of T-cell memory formation after mild COVID-19. TCRdb recomputed calls from the 5' RACE reads with MiXCR, one row per CDR3 protein. The sample carries 410,000 or so distinct CDR3 sequences, 23% recorded once. Germline V gene lookup returns CDR1 SEHNR and CDR2 FQNEAQ (reference sequence). This CDR3 spans 15 amino acids. Trimming removed 4 bases from V and 1 base from J; junction bases left unmatched: 6. This clonotype appeared a few times. This sequence originates from an adult woman who had mild COVID-19 (a few samples of this study predate the infection). Cell type and time point are not known. The V and J genes are TRBV7-9 and TRBJ2-7; 8 bases line up with TRBD2. The sample taken for sequencing was PBMCs or a T cell subset sorted from them (not recorded which). The DNA for the CDR3 is TGTGCCAGCAGCTGGGGGGCGGGAGGATCCTACGAGCAGTACTTC. This sequence encodes CASSWGAGGSYEQYF.